A selection of T cell receptor beta chains follows, all from one sample in a study of long-term antiretroviral therapy in people with HIV. Sequencing used immunoSEQ multiplex PCR; TCRdb keeps in-frame clones, though not all of them. The table lists around 8,600 clones, nearly 80% of them singletons. Sequences were derived from unsorted PBMCs, sampled 0.6 years before starting antiretroviral therapy. These receptors were obtained from a middle-aged man with HIV. The CDR3 runs from the conserved cysteine through the conserved F or W. The D gene is left open where the match is weak. A row's size may be missing; if present it is once, few, many or a size class.

j_call | v_call | clone_size | d_call | cdr3_nt | cdr3_aa
TRBJ2-3 | TRBV18 | once | TRBD2 | TGTGCCAGCTCCCCGGGACTACTCACAGATACGCAGTATTTT | CASSPGLLTDTQYF
TRBJ1-1 | TRBV13 | . | TRBD1 | TGTGCCAGCAGCTTAGAAGGCTTAGGGACAGTCAACACTGAAGCTTTCTTT | CASSLEGLGTVNTEAFF
TRBJ1-2 | TRBV7-9 | . | TRBD1 | TGTGCCAGCAGCTACCCGGGCAGGGGGCTCTATGGCTACACCTTC | CASSYPGRGLYGYTF
TRBJ1-3 | TRBV9 | . | . | TGTGCCAGCAGCGGTCTCGGGGGTGGAAACACCATATATTTT | CASSGLGGGNTIYF
TRBJ2-1 | TRBV27 | . | TRBD1 | TGTGCCAGCAGTTCAGGGGGCGCGAGAAATGAGCAGTTCTTC | CASSSGGARNEQFF
TRBJ2-7 | TRBV5-1 | . | . | TGCGCCAGCAGCTTGGCCGGGACCCTCTCCTACGAGCAGTACTTC | CASSLAGTLSYEQYF
TRBJ1-6 | TRBV7-2 | few | . | TGTGCCAGCAGCTTAGAGGTGGCCTTATATAATTCACCCCTCCACTTT | CASSLEVALYNSPLHF
TRBJ2-1 | TRBV19 | . | TRBD1 | TGTGCCAGTAATTCTGGGACAGGGATCCGCAATGAGCAGTTCTTC | CASNSGTGIRNEQFF
TRBJ2-6 | TRBV5-4 | . | TRBD1 | TGTGCCAGCAGCTTAGGGGCAGGGACAGGGTTCGGGGCCAACGTCCTGACTTTC | CASSLGAGTGFGANVLTF
TRBJ2-2 | TRBV5-6 | . | . | TGTGCCAGCAGCTTGGAGGGGGAGGAGAACACCGGGGAGCTGTTTTTT | CASSLEGEENTGELFF
TRBJ2-2 | TRBV5-1 | large | . | TGCGCCAGCAGCTCCGGACCGGGGTCTACCGGGGAGCTGTTTTTT | CASSSGPGSTGELFF
TRBJ2-1 | TRBV11-2 | . | TRBD2 | TGTGCCAGCAGCTTTCAAGCGGGAGTTTCCTACAATGAGCAGTTCTTC | CASSFQAGVSYNEQFF
TRBJ2-1 | TRBV4-1 | once | TRBD1 | TGCGCCAGCAGCCAAGGGACAGGGAGGTCGGACAATGAGCAGTTCTTC | CASSQGTGRSDNEQFF
TRBJ1-2 | TRBV6-6 | . | . | TGTGCCAGCAGTGACATCGGCGTGGGGGGCTATGGCTACACCTTC | CASSDIGVGGYGYTF
TRBJ2-6 | TRBV15 | . | . | TGTGCCACCAGCAGAGGGGGAGGGGCCAACGTCCTGACTTTC | CATSRGGGANVLTF
TRBJ2-5 | TRBV5-1 | . | TRBD2 | TGCGCCAGCAGCTTGGAAGCGGGGGGCCAAGAGACCCAGTACTTC | CASSLEAGGQETQYF
TRBJ1-1 | TRBV27 | . | . | TGTGCCAGCAGTTTACTGGGGTTTGGCACTGAAGCTTTCTTT | CASSLLGFGTEAFF
TRBJ1-5 | TRBV29-1 | . | . | TGCAGCGTTGAAGATCAGACAGGAAGGCCCCAGCATTTT | CSVEDQTGRPQHF
TRBJ1-2 | TRBV7-8 | once | TRBD1 | TGTGCCAGCAGTCCGGGACAGTTTTATGGCTACACCTTC | CASSPGQFYGYTF
TRBJ1-2 | TRBV4-1 | . | TRBD1 | TGCGCCAGCAGCCAAACCATCGGACAGGGAAACTATGGCTACACCTTC | CASSQTIGQGNYGYTF
TRBJ1-1 | TRBV29-1 | . | TRBD1 | TGCAGCGTAAACCGGGACAGGAACACTGAAGCTTTCTTT | CSVNRDRNTEAFF
TRBJ2-4 | TRBV19 | . | . | TGTGCCAGTAGTATAGGGGCAGTGGGAGCCAAAAACATTCAGTACTTC | CASSIGAVGAKNIQYF
TRBJ1-5 | TRBV6-1 | . | . | TGTGCCAGCAGTGAAGGGTACACTCAGCCCCAGCATTTT | CASSEGYTQPQHF
TRBJ1-3 | TRBV4-1 | . | . | TGCGCCAGCAGCCAAATCGACGGTACCTCTGGAAACACCATATATTTT | CASSQIDGTSGNTIYF
TRBJ1-1 | TRBV2 | . | TRBD1 | TGTGCCAGCAGTGAAGTAACAGGGGGGAGGAGCACTGAAGCTTTCTTT | CASSEVTGGRSTEAFF
TRBJ2-7 | TRBV18 | . | TRBD1 | TGTGCCAGCTCACCACCTACGGGACAGAGCGCCTACGAGCAGTACTTC | CASSPPTGQSAYEQYF
TRBJ1-2 | TRBV6-1 | . | TRBD1 | TGTGCCAGCAGTGAAGCCGTACAGGGGGTCTCAGGCTACACCTTC | CASSEAVQGVSGYTF